The source of this TCR beta chain is a study of T cells in Graves' hyperthyroidism and ophthalmopathy. Study-wide results and limits: Median prediction lead before ophthalmopathy onset was about 6.5 months with the model. Blood shared most expanded thyroid clonotypes above 0.001.

A remark on this clonotype: No antigen is known for it. An end of the junction does not agree with germline; a read error may underlie this.

Amplification of TCR beta CDR3 regions used RNA as the template. The HTBI primer set drove a first-round RT-PCR of the TCR CDR3. Using its own MiXCR run on the multiplex PCR reads, TCRdb lists one record per CDR3 protein. This table has around 540,000 distinct CDR3 sequences, just over 45% appearing once. Graves' hyperthyroidism is called stable when ophthalmopathy does not progress within 18 months. Each patient was aged 18 to 65 and had newly diagnosed hyperthyroidism of under 2 months' duration. The sequence was obtained from a woman younger than 35 with Graves' hyperthyroidism. Input material: peripheral blood or thyroid tissue (not recorded which).

CDR3 in amino acids: CASSPRDRGRTLEKLFF. CDR3 sequence (DNA): TGTGCCAGCAGTCCCCGGGACAGGGGTCGGACCCTTGAAAAACTGTTTTTT. The chain links TRBV10-3 to TRBJ1-4; TRBD1 matches at 10 bases. The CDR3 totals 17 residues. Germline V CDR1 and CDR2: ENHRY, SYGVKD.